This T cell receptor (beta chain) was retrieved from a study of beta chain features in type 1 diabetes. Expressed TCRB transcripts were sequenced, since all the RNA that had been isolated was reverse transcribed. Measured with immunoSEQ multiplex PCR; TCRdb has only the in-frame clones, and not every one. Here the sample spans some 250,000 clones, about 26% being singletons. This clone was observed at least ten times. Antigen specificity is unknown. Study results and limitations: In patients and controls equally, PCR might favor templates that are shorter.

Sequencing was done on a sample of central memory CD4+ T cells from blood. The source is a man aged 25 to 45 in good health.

CDR3 DNA: TGTGCCAGCAGCAACTCAGGAGACATCGTACGGTACTTC. It yields the protein CASSNSGDIVRYF. This sequence joins TRBV6-6 and TRBJ2-7; no reliable D call. The germline V gene has CDR1 MNHNY and CDR2 SVGAGI (reference sequence). This CDR3 has 13 amino acids. Trimming took 6 bases from V and 12 from J, leaving 21 bases between them.